Sequencing of this T cell receptor (beta chain) was carried out in a study of blood T cell repertoires in COVID-19. Germline assignment: CDR1 SEHNR and CDR2 FQNEAQ (reference sequence). The V and J ends lost 0 bases and 4 bases, in that order; junction bases with no gene match: 3. This CDR3 has 14 residues. Generated by immunoSEQ multiplex PCR, the TCRdb table keeps only in-frame clones and is missing some. The sample includes 250,000 to 350,000 clones, over 75% seen only once; the top ten take 4.3%. Recruitment covered roughly 24 US areas and drew participants whose ages spanned 18 to 89 years. Cohort 3 recovered donors had two negative PCRs, clearance, or symptom resolution.

What was sequenced was PBMCs or T cells enriched from blood (not recorded which). This chain uses TRBV7-9 with TRBJ2-7, with 7 bases fitting TRBD1. This TCR derives from a woman between 25 and 40 years old who had recovered from COVID-19. CDR3 amino acids: CASSLAVQGYEQYF. In DNA form, the CDR3 reads TGTGCCAGCAGCTTAGCTGTACAGGGGTACGAGCAGTACTTC. Looking up the rest from reference TRBV7-9 and TRBJ2-7 gives the full variable domain: DTGVSQNPRHKITKRGQNVTFRCDPISEHNRLYWYRQTLGQGPEFLTYFQNEAQLEKSRLLSDRFSAERPKGSFSTLEIQRTEQGDSAMYLCASSLAVQGYEQYFGPGTRLTVT.